Below, 26 T cell receptor beta chains from the same sample are listed, as sequenced in a study of beta chain features in type 1 diabetes. The isolated RNA, all of it, was reverse transcribed, so expressed TCRB transcripts were what got sequenced. TCRdb's copy holds only in-frame clones and misses some; the assay was immunoSEQ multiplex PCR. Among some 150,000 clones listed, 10% were seen once. The source material was naive CD4+ T cells from blood. These receptors came from a man between 18 and 29 years old in good health.

The rearrangement links TRBV30 to TRBJ2-7; D not certain. Trimming shortened V by 3 bases and J by 2 bases, and 14 bases separated the two germline ends. Germline values: CDR1 GTSNPN, CDR2 SVGIG (reference sequence). This CDR3 region has 14 residues. The CDR3 here is CAWSAFDVAYEQYF. For the CDR3, the DNA is TGTGCCTGGAGCGCCTTTGATGTAGCCTACGAGCAGTACTTC.

This clone was detected a few times. The V gene is TRBV7-9, the J gene TRBJ1-5, with D uncertain. This CDR3 is built from 13 residues. The V end lost 2 bases, the J end lost 7 bases, and 9 bases lay between the germline ends. CDR1 and CDR2 from the germline V gene are SEHNR and FQNEAQ (reference sequence). This chain's CDR3 is CASSLRGVQPQHF. In DNA form, the CDR3 reads TGTGCCAGCAGCTTACGCGGGGTCCAGCCCCAGCATTTT. The variable domain in full, with the rest retrieved from reference TRBV7-9 and TRBJ1-5, is DTGVSQNPRHKITKRGQNVTFRCDPISEHNRLYWYRQTLGQGPEFLTYFQNEAQLEKSRLLSDRFSAERPKGSFSTLEIQRTEQGDSAMYLCASSLRGVQPQHFGDGTRLSIL.

This clone came up a few times. V usage is TRBV27 and J usage is TRBJ2-5; no definite D call. V was clipped by 3 bases and J by 5 bases, with 7 bases between them. Germline V gives CDR1 MNHEY, CDR2 SMNVEV (reference sequence). The CDR3 extends over 12 amino acids. CDR3 loop: CASSFSGETQYF. The CDR3 nucleotides are TGTGCCAGCAGTTTCTCCGGGGAGACCCAGTACTTC.

The sample holds a few counts of this clone. The chain couples TRBV2 to TRBJ1-4, with 8 bases aligning to TRBD1. V gave up 6 bases and J gave up 7 bases; unmatched junction bases: 10. The CDR3 spans 15 residues. CDR1 is SNHLY and CDR2 is FYNNEI in the germline V gene. In DNA, the CDR3 is TGTGCCAGCAGGCTACAGACAGGGGAGGGTGAAAAACTGTTTTTT. Protein sequence: CASRLQTGEGEKLFF.

V gene TRBV7-8 combines with J gene TRBJ1-5; TRBD1 might be the D (6 bases). Germline V gene lookup returns CDR1 SGHVS and CDR2 FQNEAQ. This CDR3 has 16 residues. V gave up 1 base and J gave up 4 bases, with 14 bases separating them. CDR3 bases: TGTGCCAGCAGCTTAGAAGCAGGACAGCTTAATCAGCCCCAGCATTTT. Protein product: CASSLEAGQLNQPQHF.

This chain joins TRBV29-1 and TRBJ1-3; 10 positions match TRBD1. Germline loops: CDR1 SQVTM, CDR2 ANQGSEA. The ends lost 6 bases at V and 2 bases at J; junction bases unmatched: 4. The CDR3 has 14 residues. For the CDR3, the DNA is TGCAGCGTCCGACAGGGGGCGGCTGGAAACACCATATATTTT. This codes for CSVRQGAAGNTIYF.

The chain joins TRBV7-3 to TRBJ2-1; tentatively, D is TRBD1 (6 bases). Germline V gene sequence: CDR1 SGHTA, CDR2 FQGTGA. The V end was cut by 5 bases, the J end by 2 bases, with 13 bases between. This CDR3 has 15 amino acids. CDR3 in DNA: TGTGCCAGCAGCGCCGACAGGCCGACCTACAATGAGCAGTTCTTC. Protein sequence: CASSADRPTYNEQFF.

This clone was counted between two and nine times. The rearrangement uses TRBV7-8 and TRBJ2-1; TRBD2 agrees at 10 bases. This CDR3 region has 12 residues. The V and J ends lost 5 bases and 12 bases, in that order; junction bases with no gene match: 4. Germline values: CDR1 SGHVS, CDR2 FQNEAQ. In nucleotides, the CDR3 is TGTGCCAGCAGCCCAACTAGCGGGGTGCAGTTCTTC. Its translation: CASSPTSGVQFF.

This clone has only a few counts. The CDR3 nucleotides read TGTGCCATCAGTGAGTCCCCCGGGACTAGCGGGGCTAGTTTGGATACGCAGTATTTT. As protein: CAISESPGTSGASLDTQYF. This chain joins TRBV10-3 and TRBJ2-3, with 13 bases fitting TRBD2. The junction had 12 bases not matched to a gene; V was cut back by 0 bases and J by 6 bases. CDR1 and CDR2 (germline): ENHRY, SYGVKD. The CDR3 sequence is 19 residues long.

This clone was seen repeatedly, ten times or more. This chain links TRBV18 with TRBJ2-5; TRBD1 agrees at 7 bases. The junction had 3 bases not matched to a gene; V was cut back by 5 bases and J by 3 bases. This CDR3 contains 13 residues. CDR1 is KGHSH and CDR2 is LQKENI in the germline V gene. The CDR3 reads CASSLGQEETQYF. As DNA, the CDR3 is TGTGCCAGCTCATTAGGACAGGAAGAGACCCAGTACTTC.

This clone was counted between two and nine times. J is TRBJ2-5 and V is TRBV7-2, with D unresolved. V shed 2 bases and J shed 2 bases, with 18 bases lying between them. The length of the CDR3 is 17 residues. Germline values: CDR1 SGHTA, CDR2 FQGNSA. The CDR3 reads CASSLFLHTISQETQYF. The DNA of the CDR3 is TGTGCCAGCAGCTTATTTCTCCACACCATTTCACAAGAGACCCAGTACTTC.

This clone was observed a few times. The rearrangement uses TRBV18 and TRBJ1-2, with 8 bases that match TRBD1. The CDR3 runs to 14 residues. V shed 0 bases, J shed 7 bases, and the junction held 4 bases outside the gene matches. Germline CDR1 KGHSH, CDR2 LQKENI. The CDR3 DNA reads as TGTGCCAGCTCACCACCGGTGACAGGGGTTGGCTACACCTTC. Residues: CASSPPVTGVGYTF. Variable domain in full (rest from reference TRBV18 and TRBJ1-2): NAGVMQNPRHLVRRRGQEARLRCSPMKGHSHVYWYRQLPEEGLKFMVYLQKENIIDESGMPKERFSAEFPKEGPSILRIQQVVRGDSAAYFCASSPPVTGVGYTFGSGTRLTVV.

The chain employs TRBV6-5 and TRBJ1-1; 11 nucleotides match TRBD1. The length of the CDR3 is 16 residues. Germline V gene data show CDR1 as MNHEY and CDR2 as SVGAGI. With 2 bases clipped from V and 6 bases from J, the junction kept 8 bases outside the gene matches. DNA for the CDR3: TGTGCCAGCAGTTACCCCCGGACAGGGGGCGAACCTGAAGCTTTCTTT. Amino acids: CASSYPRTGGEPEAFF.

This chain links TRBV19 with TRBJ2-7; D is possibly TRBD1 (5 bases). This CDR3 is 12 amino acids long. The V gene's germline CDR1 is LNHDA and CDR2 SQIVND (reference sequence). Trimming cost V 4 bases and J 4 bases, with 8 bases left between them. The CDR3 DNA reads as TGTGCCAGTAGTACTTCAGGGTACGAGCAGTACTTC. The encoded protein is CASSTSGYEQYF.

The chain links TRBV11-3 to TRBJ2-5; 12 nucleotides agree with TRBD2. The CDR3 has 15 amino acids. J was trimmed by 5 bases and V by 5 bases; bases with no gene match: 6. In germline, CDR1 is SGHNT, CDR2 YENEEA. CDR3 in amino acids: CASSTSSGGAETQYF. CDR3 sequence (DNA): TGTGCCAGCAGCACCTCTAGCGGGGGGGCCGAGACCCAGTACTTC.

In the case of this clone: Other DNA variants within this sample encode the same CDR3. The chain uses TRBV27 and TRBJ2-3; maybe TRBD2 (5 bases). The CDR3 has 14 amino acids. Trimming took 2 bases from V and 0 from J, leaving 6 bases between them. The germline gives CDR1 MNHEY, CDR2 SMNVEV (reference sequence). In DNA, the CDR3 is TGTGCCAGCAGTTTACGGGGTAGCACAGATACGCAGTATTTT. Amino acids: CASSLRGSTDTQYF.

This clone was recorded a few times. V is TRBV5-4 and J is TRBJ2-7, with 10 bases lining up with TRBD1. The CDR3 contains 15 residues. V lost 4 bases to trimming and J lost 2 bases; unmatched junction nucleotides: 6. The germline V gene encodes CDR1 SGHNT and CDR2 YYREEE (reference sequence). CDR3 DNA: TGTGCCAGCAGCAACCGGGACAGGGGCACCTACGAGCAGTACTTC. This gives the protein CASSNRDRGTYEQYF.

The rearrangement links TRBV7-9 to TRBJ1-2; D gene ambiguous. CDR3 length equals 17 residues. Germline CDR1 is SEHNR and CDR2 is FQNEAQ (reference sequence). V was cut by 4 bases and J by 7 bases, with 25 bases left in between. Here the CDR3 reads CASSSEIRGKVLSGYTF. The CDR3, as DNA: TGTGCCAGCAGCTCCGAAATTAGAGGGAAGGTTTTGAGTGGCTACACCTTC.

This clone was seen more than once but under ten times. The chain carries TRBV5-4 and TRBJ1-2, with TRBD1 as a possible D gene (5 bases). CDR1 and CDR2 from the germline V gene are SGHNT and YYREEE (reference sequence). V lost 5 bases and J lost 7, with 21 bases in between. The length of the CDR3 is 15 residues. CDR3 amino acids: CASRSTGGLVGGYTF. CDR3 nucleotide sequence: TGTGCCAGCAGATCCACCGGGGGACTCGTCGGTGGCTACACCTTC.

The chain couples TRBV7-9 to TRBJ2-3; D is possibly TRBD2 (6 bases). Germline CDR1 SEHNR, CDR2 FQNEAQ (reference sequence). V lost 4 bases to trimming and J lost 0 bases, with 14 bases between them. The CDR3 loop spans 16 amino acids. The CDR3: CASSSSAGTSTDTQYF. CDR3 DNA sequence: TGTGCCAGCAGCTCCTCGGCGGGGACGAGCACAGATACGCAGTATTTT.

V usage is TRBV6-5 and J usage is TRBJ2-2; maybe TRBD2 (6 bases). V gave up 5 bases and J gave up 6 bases, with 10 bases separating them. Germline-derived CDR1 and CDR2 are MNHEY and SVGAGI. This CDR3 spans 13 amino acids. The CDR3 region is CASSKGLAGELFF. The DNA for the CDR3 is TGTGCCAGCAGTAAGGGACTGGCCGGGGAGCTGTTTTTT.

This chain joins TRBV12-5 and TRBJ2-1; 13 nucleotides align to TRBD2. The CDR3 totals 15 residues. With 5 bases clipped from V and 10 bases from J, the junction kept 8 bases outside the gene matches. Germline lookup yields CDR1 LGHNT and CDR2 FRNRAP. CDR3 bases: TGTGCTAGTGGTGCGGGACTAGCGGGGTTGGGAGAGCAGTTCTTC. Translation: CASGAGLAGLGEQFF.

This clone was seen a few times. The chain carries TRBV10-3 and TRBJ2-3, with 9 bases identical to TRBD2. V shed 0 bases and J 1 base; nucleotides not matched to a gene: 5. From germline, CDR1 is ENHRY and CDR2 SYGVKD. The CDR3 spans 17 residues. In DNA form, the CDR3 reads TGTGCCATCAGTGAGTCTAGCGGGGGCCCTCGCACAGATACGCAGTATTTT. As protein: CAISESSGGPRTDTQYF.

This clone was detected only a few times. This rearrangement joins TRBV7-7 to TRBJ2-1, with D perhaps TRBD2 (5 bases). This CDR3 has 14 residues. Trimming removed 4 bases from V and 5 bases from J, with 12 bases in between. CDR1 is SSHAT and CDR2 is FNYEAQ in the germline V gene (reference sequence). The CDR3 region is CASSSHSGDNEQFF. The CDR3 DNA reads as TGTGCCAGCAGCTCCCACTCCGGGGACAATGAGCAGTTCTTC. The full variable domain, with the rest looked up from reference TRBV7-7 and TRBJ2-1, is GAGVSQSPRYKVTKRGQDVTLRCDPISSHATLYWYQQALGQGPEFLTYFNYEAQPDKSGLPSDRFSAERPEGSISTLTIQRTEQRDSAMYRCASSSHSGDNEQFFGPGTRLTVL.

The J gene is TRBJ2-3, the V gene TRBV30, with TRBD2 matching 11 bases. The length of the CDR3 is 14 residues. The germline V gene has CDR1 GTSNPN and CDR2 SVGIG (reference sequence). CDR3 residues: CGGSGGASTDTQYF. The CDR3 region has the DNA TGTGGCGGTAGCGGGGGGGCGAGCACAGATACGCAGTATTTT.

This clone was seen more than once but under ten times. The chain recombines TRBV18 with TRBJ1-5; D is uncertain. CDR1 KGHSH and CDR2 LQKENI come from the germline V gene. The CDR3 is 15 residues long. Trimming left V 0 bases short and J 5 bases short, with 11 bases between. DNA for the CDR3: TGTGCCAGCTCACCACCGGAGGGTTCTGATCAGCCCCAGCATTTT. It codes for CASSPPEGSDQPQHF.